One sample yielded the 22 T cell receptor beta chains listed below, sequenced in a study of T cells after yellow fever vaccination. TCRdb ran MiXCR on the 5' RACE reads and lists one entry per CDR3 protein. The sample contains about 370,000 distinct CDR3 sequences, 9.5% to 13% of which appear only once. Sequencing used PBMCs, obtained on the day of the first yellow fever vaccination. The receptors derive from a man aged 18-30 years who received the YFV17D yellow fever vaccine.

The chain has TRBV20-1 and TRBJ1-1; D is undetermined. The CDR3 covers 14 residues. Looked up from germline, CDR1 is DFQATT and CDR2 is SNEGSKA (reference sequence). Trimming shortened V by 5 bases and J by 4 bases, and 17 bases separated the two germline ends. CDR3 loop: CSAYTGFLATEAFF. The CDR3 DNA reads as TGCAGTGCTTACACGGGATTCCTGGCCACTGAAGCTTTCTTT.

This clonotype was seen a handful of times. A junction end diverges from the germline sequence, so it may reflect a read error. The CDR3: CTSTVGLGLAGFRETQYF. The CDR3 bases are TGTACCAGCACCGTAGGTTTAGGGCTAGCGGGGTTCCGGGAGACCCAGTACTTC. This chain uses TRBV3-1 with TRBJ2-5; 9 positions match TRBD2. This CDR3 contains 18 residues. Germline values: CDR1 LGHDT, CDR2 YNNKEL (reference sequence).

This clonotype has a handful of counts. For the CDR3, the DNA is TGTGCCAGCAGCCTAACAGGGGAAGGCGACGAGCAGTACTTC. As protein: CASSLTGEGDEQYF. The chain uses TRBV12-3 or TRBV12-4 and TRBJ2-7; 7 bases fit TRBD1. CDR3 length equals 14 residues. Unmatched junction bases numbered 10, after V lost 6 bases and J lost 5 bases.

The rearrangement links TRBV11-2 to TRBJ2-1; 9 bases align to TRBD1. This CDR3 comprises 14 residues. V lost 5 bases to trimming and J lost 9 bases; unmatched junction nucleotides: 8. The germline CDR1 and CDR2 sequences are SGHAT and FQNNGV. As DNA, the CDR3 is TGTGCCAGCAGCCCTCGGACAGGGGCCATTGAGCAGTTCTTC. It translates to CASSPRTGAIEQFF.

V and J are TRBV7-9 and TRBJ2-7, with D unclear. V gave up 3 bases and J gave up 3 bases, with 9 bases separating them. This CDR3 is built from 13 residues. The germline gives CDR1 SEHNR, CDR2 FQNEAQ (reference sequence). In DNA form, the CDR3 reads TGTGCCAGCAGCTTCGTGGGGAACTACGAGCAGTACTTC. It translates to CASSFVGNYEQYF.

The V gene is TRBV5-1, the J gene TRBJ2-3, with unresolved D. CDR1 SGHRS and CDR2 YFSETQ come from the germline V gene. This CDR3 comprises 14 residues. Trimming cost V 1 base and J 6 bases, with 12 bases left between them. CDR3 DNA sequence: TGCGCCAGCAGCTTGAGGACCTCTGCGGATACGCAGTATTTT. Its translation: CASSLRTSADTQYF.

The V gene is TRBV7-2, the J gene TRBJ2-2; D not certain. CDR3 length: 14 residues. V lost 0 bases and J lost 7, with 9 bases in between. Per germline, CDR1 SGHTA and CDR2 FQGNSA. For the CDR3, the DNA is TGTGCCAGCAGCTTAGCTTCGACAAACGGGGAGCTGTTTTTT. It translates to CASSLASTNGELFF.

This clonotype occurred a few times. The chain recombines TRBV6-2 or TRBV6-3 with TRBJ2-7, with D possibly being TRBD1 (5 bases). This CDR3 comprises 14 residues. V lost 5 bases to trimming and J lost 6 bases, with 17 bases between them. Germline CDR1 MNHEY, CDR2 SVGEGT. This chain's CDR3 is CASSRLQVPIEQYF. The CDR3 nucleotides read TGTGCCAGCAGTCGGTTACAGGTTCCTATCGAGCAGTACTTC.

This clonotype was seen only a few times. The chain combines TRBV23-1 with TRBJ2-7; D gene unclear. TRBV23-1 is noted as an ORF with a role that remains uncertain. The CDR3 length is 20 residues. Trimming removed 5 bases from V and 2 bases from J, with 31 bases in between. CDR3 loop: CASSETTHHSLFAAPYEQYF. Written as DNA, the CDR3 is TGCGCCAGCAGTGAGACAACTCATCATTCATTGTTTGCGGCCCCCTACGAGCAGTACTTC.

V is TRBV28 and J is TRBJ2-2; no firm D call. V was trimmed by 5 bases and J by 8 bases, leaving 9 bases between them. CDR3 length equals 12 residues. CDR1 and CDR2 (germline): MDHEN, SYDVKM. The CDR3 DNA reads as TGTGCCAGCAGTCGGTACCTGGGGGAGCTGTTTTTT. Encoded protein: CASSRYLGELFF.

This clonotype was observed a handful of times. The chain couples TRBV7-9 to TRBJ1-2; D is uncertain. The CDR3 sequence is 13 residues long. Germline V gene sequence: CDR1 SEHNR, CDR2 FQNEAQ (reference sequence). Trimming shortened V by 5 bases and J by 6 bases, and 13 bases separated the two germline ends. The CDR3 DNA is TGTGCCAGCAGCCCCACGGCCGTAAATGGCTACACCTTC. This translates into CASSPTAVNGYTF.

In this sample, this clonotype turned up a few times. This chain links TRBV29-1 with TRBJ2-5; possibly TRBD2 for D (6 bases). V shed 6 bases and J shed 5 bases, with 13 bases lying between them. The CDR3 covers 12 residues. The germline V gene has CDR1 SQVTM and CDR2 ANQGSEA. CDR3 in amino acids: CSVWRVLETQYF. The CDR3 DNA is TGCAGCGTCTGGAGGGTCCTGGAGACCCAGTACTTC.

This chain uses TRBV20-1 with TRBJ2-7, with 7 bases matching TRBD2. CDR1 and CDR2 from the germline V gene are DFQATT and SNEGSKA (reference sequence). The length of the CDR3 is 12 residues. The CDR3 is CRHASGTYEQYV. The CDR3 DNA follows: TGCAGACACGCTAGCGGAACCTACGAGCAGTACGTC.

In DNA form, the CDR3 reads TGTGCCAGCAGTTACGGACTAGCGGGGGGTCAGACGCAGTATTTT. Its protein is CASSYGLAGGQTQYF. This chain connects TRBV6-2 or TRBV6-3 to TRBJ2-3, with 14 positions matching TRBD2. The V and J ends lost 2 bases and 9 bases, in that order; junction bases with no gene match: 4. This CDR3 is built from 15 residues. Germline V gene data show CDR1 as MNHEY and CDR2 as SVGEGT.

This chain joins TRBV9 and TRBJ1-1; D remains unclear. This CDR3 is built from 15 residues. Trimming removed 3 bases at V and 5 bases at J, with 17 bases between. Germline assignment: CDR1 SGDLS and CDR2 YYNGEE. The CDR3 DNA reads TGTGCCAGCAGCGGCCAAATGACCATGGGGACTGAAGCTTTCTTT. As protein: CASSGQMTMGTEAFF. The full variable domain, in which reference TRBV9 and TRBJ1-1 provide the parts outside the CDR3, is DSGVTQTPKHLITATGQRVTLRCSPRSGDLSVYWYQQSLDQGLQFLIQYYNGEERAKGNILERFSAQQFPDLHSELNLSSLELGDSALYFCASSGQMTMGTEAFFGQGTRLTVV.

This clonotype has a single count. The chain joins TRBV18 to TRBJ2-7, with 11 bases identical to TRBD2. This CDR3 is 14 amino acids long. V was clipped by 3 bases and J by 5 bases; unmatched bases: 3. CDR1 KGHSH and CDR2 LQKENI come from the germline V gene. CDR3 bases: TGTGCCAGCTCACCGACTAGCGGGGTCCACGAGCAGTACGTC. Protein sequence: CASSPTSGVHEQYV.

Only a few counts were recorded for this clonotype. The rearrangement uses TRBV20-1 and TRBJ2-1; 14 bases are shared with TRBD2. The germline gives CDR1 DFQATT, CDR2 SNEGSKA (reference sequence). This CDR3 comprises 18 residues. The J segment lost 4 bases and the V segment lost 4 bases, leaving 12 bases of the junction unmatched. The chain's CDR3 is CSATKSGTSGGLYNEQFF. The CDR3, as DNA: TGCAGTGCTACCAAATCAGGGACTAGCGGGGGTTTATACAATGAGCAGTTCTTC.

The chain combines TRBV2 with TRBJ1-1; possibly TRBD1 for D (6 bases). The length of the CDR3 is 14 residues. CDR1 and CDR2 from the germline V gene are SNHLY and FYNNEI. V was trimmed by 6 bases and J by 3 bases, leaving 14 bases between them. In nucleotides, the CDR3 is TGTGCCAGCAGCGCTCAGGGGCGAGACACTGAAGCTTTCTTT. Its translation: CASSAQGRDTEAFF.

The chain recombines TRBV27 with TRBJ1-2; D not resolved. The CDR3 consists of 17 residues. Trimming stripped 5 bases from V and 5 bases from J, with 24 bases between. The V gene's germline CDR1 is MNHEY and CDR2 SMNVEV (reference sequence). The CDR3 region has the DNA TGTGCCAGCAGTCAAAACGACATGTCCACATTCGTGTATGGCTACACCTTC. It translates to CASSQNDMSTFVYGYTF.

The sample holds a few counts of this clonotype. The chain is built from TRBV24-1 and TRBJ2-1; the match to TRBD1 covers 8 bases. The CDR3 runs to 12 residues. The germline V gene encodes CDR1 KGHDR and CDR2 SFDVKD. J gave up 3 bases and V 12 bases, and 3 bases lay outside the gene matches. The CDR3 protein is CAGDRGYNEQFF. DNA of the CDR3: TGTGCCGGCGACAGGGGCTACAATGAGCAGTTCTTC.

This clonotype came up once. CDR3 region: CASSLVSGDSGANVLTF. Written as DNA, the CDR3 is TGTGCCAGCAGCCTAGTCTCGGGAGATTCTGGGGCCAACGTCCTGACTTTC. The chain uses TRBV4-2 and TRBJ2-6, with a weak D call TRBD2 (6 bases). This CDR3 region has 17 residues. Looked up from germline, CDR1 is LGHNA and CDR2 is YNFKEQ. V dropped 4 bases and J dropped 1 base, with 14 bases sitting between them.

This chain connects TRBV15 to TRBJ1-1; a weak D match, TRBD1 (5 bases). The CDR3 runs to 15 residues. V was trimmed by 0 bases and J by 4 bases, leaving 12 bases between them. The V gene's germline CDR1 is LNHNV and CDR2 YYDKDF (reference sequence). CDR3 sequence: CATSRDNPGGTEAFF. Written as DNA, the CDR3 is TGTGCCACCAGCAGAGATAACCCGGGGGGCACTGAAGCTTTCTTT.